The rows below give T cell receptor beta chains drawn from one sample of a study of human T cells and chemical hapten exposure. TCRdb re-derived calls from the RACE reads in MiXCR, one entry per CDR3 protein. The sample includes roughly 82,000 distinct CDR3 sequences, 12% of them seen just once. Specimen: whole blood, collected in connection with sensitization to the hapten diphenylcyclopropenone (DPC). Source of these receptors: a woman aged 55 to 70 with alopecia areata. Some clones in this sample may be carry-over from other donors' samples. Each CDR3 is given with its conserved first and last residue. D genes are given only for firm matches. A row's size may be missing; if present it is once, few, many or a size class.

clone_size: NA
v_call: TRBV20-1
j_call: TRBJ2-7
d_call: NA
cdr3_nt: TGCAGTGCTCGCGCCAGGGGTTTCGGCGAGCAGTACTTC
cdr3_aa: CSARARGFGEQYF

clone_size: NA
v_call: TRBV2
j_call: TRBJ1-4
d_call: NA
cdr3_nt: TGTGCCAGCAGTGAACACAGGGACGGGGAAAAACTGTTTTTT
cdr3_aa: CASSEHRDGEKLFF

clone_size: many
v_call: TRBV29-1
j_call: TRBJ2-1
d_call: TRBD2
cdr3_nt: TGCAGCGTTGAACAGGGACTAGGCAATGAGCAGTTCTTC
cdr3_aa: CSVEQGLGNEQFF

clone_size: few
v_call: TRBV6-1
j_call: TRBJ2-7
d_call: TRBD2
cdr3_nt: TGTGCCAGCAGCTCCACTAGCGGGGGGTACTACGAGCAGTACTTC
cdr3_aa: CASSSTSGGYYEQYF

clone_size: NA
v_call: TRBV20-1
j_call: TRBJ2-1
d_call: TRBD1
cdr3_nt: TGCAGTGCTAGAGATCTGCGACAGGGGAACAATGAGCAGTTCTTC
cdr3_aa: CSARDLRQGNNEQFF

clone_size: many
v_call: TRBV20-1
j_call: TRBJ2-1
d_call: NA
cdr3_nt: TGCAGTGCTAGACCTTACAATGAGCAGTTCTTC
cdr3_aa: CSARPYNEQFF

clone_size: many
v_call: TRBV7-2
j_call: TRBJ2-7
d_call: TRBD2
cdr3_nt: TGTGCCAGCAGCTTCTTTATCGGACTAGCGGGCGAGCAGTACTTC
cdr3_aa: CASSFFIGLAGEQYF

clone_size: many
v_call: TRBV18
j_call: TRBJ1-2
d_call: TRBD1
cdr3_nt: TGTGCCAGCTCAGCAGATTCACAGGGGGCCATCTATGGCTACACCTTC
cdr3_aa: CASSADSQGAIYGYTF

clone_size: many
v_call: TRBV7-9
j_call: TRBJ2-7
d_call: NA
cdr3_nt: TGTGCCAGCAGCTTACCGCCCCTTGGCGTAAAGGGACCCTACGAGCAGTACTTC
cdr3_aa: CASSLPPLGVKGPYEQYF

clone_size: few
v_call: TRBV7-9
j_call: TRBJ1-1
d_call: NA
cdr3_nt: TGTGCCAGCAGCTTAGCGGGTGTTGCTGAAGCTTTCTTT
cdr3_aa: CASSLAGVAEAFF

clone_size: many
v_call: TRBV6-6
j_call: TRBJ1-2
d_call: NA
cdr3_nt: TGTGCCAGCAGTTACTCGAACGTACGGACCCACTATGGCTACACCTTC
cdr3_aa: CASSYSNVRTHYGYTF

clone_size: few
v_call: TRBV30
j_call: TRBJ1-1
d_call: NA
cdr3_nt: TGTGCCTGGAGTGTACTAGGGGAGAACACTGAAGCTTTCTTT
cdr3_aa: CAWSVLGENTEAFF

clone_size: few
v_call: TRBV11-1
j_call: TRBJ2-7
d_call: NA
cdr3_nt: TGTGCCAGCAGCTTATCTCCGGACCGGCGGGTGGGCGAGCAGTACTTC
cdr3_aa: CASSLSPDRRVGEQYF

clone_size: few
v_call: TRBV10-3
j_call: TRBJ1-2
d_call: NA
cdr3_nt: TGTGCCATCAGTGAACAGCCTAGAGGCTACACCTTC
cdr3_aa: CAISEQPRGYTF

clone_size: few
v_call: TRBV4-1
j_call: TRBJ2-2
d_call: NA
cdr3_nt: TGCGCCAGCAGCCCCCGACAGGGAGGCCGCACCGGGGAGCTGTTTTTT
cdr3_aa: CASSPRQGGRTGELFF

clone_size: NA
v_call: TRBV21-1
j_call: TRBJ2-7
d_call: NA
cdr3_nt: TGTGCCAGCAGCAAAGGGGCGGGACAGGGGGATTCCGAGCAGTACTTC
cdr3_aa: CASSKGAGQGDSEQYF

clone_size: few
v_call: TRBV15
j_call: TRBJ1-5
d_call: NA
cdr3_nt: TGTGCCACCAGCAGAGATTGGGGCAATCAGCCCCAGCATTTT
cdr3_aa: CATSRDWGNQPQHF

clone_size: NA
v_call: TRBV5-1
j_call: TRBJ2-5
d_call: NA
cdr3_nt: TGCGCCAGCAGCATTCAAGAGACCCAGTACTTC
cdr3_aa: CASSIQETQYF

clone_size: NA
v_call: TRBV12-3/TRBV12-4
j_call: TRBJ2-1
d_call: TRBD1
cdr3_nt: TGTGCCAGCAGCCGAGACAGGGGGCCCTACAATGAGCAGTTCTTC
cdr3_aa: CASSRDRGPYNEQFF

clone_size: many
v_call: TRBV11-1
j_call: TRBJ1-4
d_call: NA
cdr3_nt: TGTGCCAGCAGCCGCCGGGACCCTAAACTGTTTTTT
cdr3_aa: CASSRRDPKLFF

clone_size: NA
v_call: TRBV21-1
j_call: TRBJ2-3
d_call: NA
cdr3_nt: TGTGCCAGCAGCCCTGTAGCTCACGGGCGTCAGCATACGCAGTATTTT
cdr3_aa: CASSPVAHGRQHTQYF

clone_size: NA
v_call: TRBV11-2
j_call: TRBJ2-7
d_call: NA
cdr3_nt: TGTGCCAGCAGCTTGACAGATCCCTACGAGCAGTACTTC
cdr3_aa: CASSLTDPYEQYF

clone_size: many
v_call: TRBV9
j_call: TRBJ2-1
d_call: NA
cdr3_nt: TGTGCCAGCAGCGAGGCCCCGGCGGGACGCTTCTCCTACAATGAGCAGTTCTTC
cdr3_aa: CASSEAPAGRFSYNEQFF

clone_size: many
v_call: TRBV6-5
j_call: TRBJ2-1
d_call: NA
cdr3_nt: TGTGCCAGCAGTTACTCTGCCTACAATGAGCAGTTCTTC
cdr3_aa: CASSYSAYNEQFF

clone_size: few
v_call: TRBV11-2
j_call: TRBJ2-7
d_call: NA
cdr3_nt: TGTGCCAGCAGCTTAGTCCGGAACTACGAGCAGTACTTC
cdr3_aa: CASSLVRNYEQYF

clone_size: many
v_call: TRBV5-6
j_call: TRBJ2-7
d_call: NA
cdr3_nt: TGTGCCAGCAGCCCCGGGACAAACACCTACGAGCAGTACTTC
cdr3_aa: CASSPGTNTYEQYF

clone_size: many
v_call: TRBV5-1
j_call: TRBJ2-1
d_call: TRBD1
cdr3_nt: TGCGCCAGCAGCCCAGTTCCTCCGGGACAGGGAGACAATGAGCAGTTCTTC
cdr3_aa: CASSPVPPGQGDNEQFF

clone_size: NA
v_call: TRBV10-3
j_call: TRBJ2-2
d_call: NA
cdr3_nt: TGTGCCATCAGTGGGGCCCGCACCGGGGAGCTGTTTTTT
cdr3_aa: CAISGARTGELFF

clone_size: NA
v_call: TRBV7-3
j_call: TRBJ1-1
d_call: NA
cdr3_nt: TGTGCCAGCAGCTTTGACAACCGAAACACTGAAGCTTTCTTT
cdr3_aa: CASSFDNRNTEAFF

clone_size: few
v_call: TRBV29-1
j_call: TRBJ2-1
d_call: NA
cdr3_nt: TGCAGCGTTGATCAGGGCTCAGGGGCATACAATGAGCAGTTCTTC
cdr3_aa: CSVDQGSGAYNEQFF

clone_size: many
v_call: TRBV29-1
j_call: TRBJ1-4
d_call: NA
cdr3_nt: TGCAGCGCTCACGTAGGTTCAACAGATGGAAAACTGTTTTTT
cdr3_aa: CSAHVGSTDGKLFF

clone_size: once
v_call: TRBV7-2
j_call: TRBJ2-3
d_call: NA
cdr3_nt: TGTGCCAGCAGCTCGACCTCCCGAGGGGGAGATACGCAGTATTTT
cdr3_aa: CASSSTSRGGDTQYF

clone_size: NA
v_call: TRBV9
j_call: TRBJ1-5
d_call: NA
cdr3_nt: TGTGCCAGCAGCGTGTCGGGGGCCCCTAATCAGCCCCAGCATTTT
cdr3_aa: CASSVSGAPNQPQHF

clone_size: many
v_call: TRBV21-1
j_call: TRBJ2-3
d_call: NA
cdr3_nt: TGTGCCAGCAGCAAAAAGTGGCGGCAGGGGAGCACAGATACGCAGTATTTT
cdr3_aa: CASSKKWRQGSTDTQYF

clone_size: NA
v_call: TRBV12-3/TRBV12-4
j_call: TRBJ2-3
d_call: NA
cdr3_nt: TGTGCCAGCAGTCCAGGTTCCTGGGGTACGCAGTATTTT
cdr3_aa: CASSPGSWGTQYF

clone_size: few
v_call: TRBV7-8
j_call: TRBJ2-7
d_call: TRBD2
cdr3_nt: TGTGCCAGCAGCCGACTAGCGGGGGGAAACGAGCAGTACTTC
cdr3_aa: CASSRLAGGNEQYF

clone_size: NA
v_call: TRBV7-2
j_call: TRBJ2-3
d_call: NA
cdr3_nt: TGTGCCAGCAGTCCCCCGGGTAGCCGACGCACAGATACGCAGTATTTT
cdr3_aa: CASSPPGSRRTDTQYF

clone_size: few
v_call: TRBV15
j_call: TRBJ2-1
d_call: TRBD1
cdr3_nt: TGTGCCACCAGCACACCGTTTCAGGGGGTGCACAATGAGCAGTTCTTC
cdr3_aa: CATSTPFQGVHNEQFF

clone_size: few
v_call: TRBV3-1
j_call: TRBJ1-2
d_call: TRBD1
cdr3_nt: TGTGCCAGCAGCCAACTCAGGGGGCGCGATGGCTACACCTTC
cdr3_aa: CASSQLRGRDGYTF

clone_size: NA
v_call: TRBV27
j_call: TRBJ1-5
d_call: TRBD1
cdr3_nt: TGTGCCAGCAGTTCCACAGGGGTTCGTCAGCCCCAGCATTTT
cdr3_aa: CASSSTGVRQPQHF

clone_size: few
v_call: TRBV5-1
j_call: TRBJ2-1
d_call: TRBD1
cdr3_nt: TGCGCCAGCACCCAGAGACAGGGGGAAGGATACAATGAGCAGTTCTTC
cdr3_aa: CASTQRQGEGYNEQFF

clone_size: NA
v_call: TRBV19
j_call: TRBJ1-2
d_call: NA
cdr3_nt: TGTGCCAGTAGTATAGCTCGAGGGCGCGGCTATGGCTACACCTTC
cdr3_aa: CASSIARGRGYGYTF

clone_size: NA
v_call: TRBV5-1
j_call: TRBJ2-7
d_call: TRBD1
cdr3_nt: TGCGCCAGCAGCCCCGGACAGGGTTCTACCCTCGGCGAGCAGTACTTC
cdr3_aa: CASSPGQGSTLGEQYF